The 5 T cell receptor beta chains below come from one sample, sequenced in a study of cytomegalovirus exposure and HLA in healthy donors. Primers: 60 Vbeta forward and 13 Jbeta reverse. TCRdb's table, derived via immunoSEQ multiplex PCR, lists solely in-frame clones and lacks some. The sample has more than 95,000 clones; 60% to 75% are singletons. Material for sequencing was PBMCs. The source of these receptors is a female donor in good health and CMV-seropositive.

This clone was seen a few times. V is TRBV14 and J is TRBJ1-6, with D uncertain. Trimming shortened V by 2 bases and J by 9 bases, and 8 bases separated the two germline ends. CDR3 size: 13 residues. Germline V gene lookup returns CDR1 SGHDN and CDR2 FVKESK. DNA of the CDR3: TGTGCCAGCAGCCAATTTATGAGTTCACCCCTCCACTTT. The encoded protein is CASSQFMSSPLHF.

The chain's CDR3 is CASSLGRGTLETQYF. CDR3 DNA: TGTGCCAGCAGCTTAGGGCGGGGAACGTTAGAAACCCAGTACTTC. The genes are TRBV7-8 and TRBJ2-5; the D gene is possibly TRBD2 (6 bases). Trimming shortened V by 1 base and J by 8 bases, and 17 bases separated the two germline ends. The length of the CDR3 is 15 residues. Germline CDR1 SGHVS, CDR2 FQNEAQ.

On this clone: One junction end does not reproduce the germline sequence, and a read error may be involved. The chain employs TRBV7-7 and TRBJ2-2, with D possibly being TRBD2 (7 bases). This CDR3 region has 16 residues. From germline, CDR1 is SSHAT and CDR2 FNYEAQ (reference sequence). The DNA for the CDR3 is TGTGCTAGCAGCTTAGGGGGGGGACTCGACACCGGGGAGCTGTTTTTT. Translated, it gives CASSLGGGLDTGELFF.

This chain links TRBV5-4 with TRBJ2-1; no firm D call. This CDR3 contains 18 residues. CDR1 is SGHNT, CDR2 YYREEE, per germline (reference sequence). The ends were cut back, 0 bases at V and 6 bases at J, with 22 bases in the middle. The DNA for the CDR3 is TGTGCCAGCAGCTTGGAGGTAGGCCTCCCCGGAGACCGCAATGAGCAGTTCTTC. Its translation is CASSLEVGLPGDRNEQFF. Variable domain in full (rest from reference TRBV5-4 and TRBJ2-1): ETGVTQSPTHLIKTRGQQVTLRCSSQSGHNTVSWYQQALGQGPQFIFQYYREEENGRGNFPPRFSGLQFPNYSSELNVNALELDDSALYLCASSLEVGLPGDRNEQFFGPGTRLTVL.

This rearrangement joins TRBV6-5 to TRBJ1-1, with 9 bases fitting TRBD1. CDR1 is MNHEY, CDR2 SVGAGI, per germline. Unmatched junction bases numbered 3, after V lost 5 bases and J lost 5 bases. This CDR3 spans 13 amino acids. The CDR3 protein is CASSRDRVTEAFF. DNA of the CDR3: TGTGCCAGCAGTCGGGACAGGGTAACTGAAGCTTTCTTT.